The 18 T cell receptor beta chains reported below all come from one sample, sequenced in a study of OX40 agonist ivuxolimab in advanced cancers. The library was built by means of the immunoSEQ multiplex PCR assay. TCRdb took over this immuneACCESS table, retaining in-frame rearrangements with V and J assigned. Such tables are incomplete; in checked studies, under half of the missing clones stem from an unresolved V gene, and the remainder is unexplained. Across this sample there are about 38,000 clones, with around 80% seen only once. The top ten clonotypes cover 12% of the sample. The input for sequencing was CD4+ or CD8+ T cells sorted from blood, taken in a trial of the OX40 agonist ivuxolimab. The receptors were sampled from an adult with an advanced solid tumor such as melanoma, head and neck, liver or kidney cancer.

The chain combines TRBV18 with TRBJ1-1; D is uncertain. The CDR3 length is 13 residues. Deletions cut 6 bases from V and 6 bases from J, with 14 bases between. CDR1 is KGHSH and CDR2 is LQKENI in the germline V gene. CDR3 sequence: CASSPIGLAEAFF. Here the CDR3 DNA reads TGTGCCAGCTCTCCGATTGGGTTAGCTGAAGCTTTCTTT.

The chain joins TRBV7-3 to TRBJ2-3; 8 bases fit TRBD2. With V trimmed by 5 bases and J by 9 bases, 16 bases remained unmatched. CDR1 is SGHTA, CDR2 FQGTGA, per germline. CDR3 size: 16 residues. CDR3 region: CASSPGGDPQRQTQYF. CDR3 DNA sequence: TGTGCCAGCAGCCCCGGGGGGGACCCTCAAAGACAAACGCAGTATTTT. The whole variable domain, filled in from reference TRBV7-3 and TRBJ2-3, reads GAGVSQTPSNKVTEKGKYVELRCDPISGHTALYWYRQSLGQGPEFLIYFQGTGAADDSGLPNDRFFAVRPEGSVSTLKIQRTERGDSAVYLCASSPGGDPQRQTQYFGPGTRLTVL.

This chain uses TRBV19 with TRBJ2-2; D gene ambiguous. The CDR3 has 15 amino acids. Germline-derived CDR1 and CDR2 are LNHDA and SQIVND (reference sequence). Trimming shortened V by 6 bases and J by 5 bases, and 16 bases separated the two germline ends. Here the CDR3 DNA reads TGTGCCAGTAGGGGCCCTTCGCGGAATACCGGGGAGCTGTTTTTT. It yields the protein CASRGPSRNTGELFF.

V gene TRBV11-2 combines with J gene TRBJ1-1; TRBD1 aligns across 7 bases. CDR1 and CDR2 from the germline V gene are SGHAT and FQNNGV. The J segment lost 2 bases and the V segment lost 4 bases, leaving 1 base of the junction unmatched. This CDR3 comprises 13 residues. Here the CDR3 DNA reads TGTGCCAGCAGCTACAGGGGTAACACTGAAGCTTTCTTT. Translation: CASSYRGNTEAFF.

The chain links TRBV18 to TRBJ2-2; tentatively, D is TRBD1 (5 bases). Trimming cost V 4 bases and J 1 base, with 13 bases left between them. This CDR3 region has 16 residues. Germline V gene data show CDR1 as KGHSH and CDR2 as LQKENI. CDR3 sequence: CASSLRQRQNTGELFF. The CDR3, as DNA: TGTGCCAGCTCACTCCGACAGAGACAGAACACCGGGGAGCTGTTTTTT.

This clone was seen a few times. V and J are TRBV14 and TRBJ2-1, with no clear D. The germline CDR1 and CDR2 sequences are SGHDN and FVKESK. CDR3 size: 13 residues. V lost 4 bases and J 3 bases, leaving 7 bases between the germline ends. Here the CDR3 DNA reads TGTGCCAGCAGCCTCTTTTTCTACAATGAGCAGTTCTTC. Translation: CASSLFFYNEQFF.

This chain links TRBV5-1 with TRBJ1-1, with a weak D call TRBD1 (6 bases). The V gene's germline CDR1 is SGHRS and CDR2 YFSETQ. Trimming left V 4 bases short and J 4 bases short, with 23 bases between. This CDR3 region has 17 residues. CDR3 coding DNA: TGCGCCAGCAGCCTAAGACAGGTCGGGGATTTTAGCACTGAAGCTTTCTTT. Its protein product is CASSLRQVGDFSTEAFF.

The genes are TRBV5-6 and TRBJ1-5, with 7 bases fitting TRBD1. V shed 2 bases and J 6 bases; nucleotides not matched to a gene: 8. Looked up from germline, CDR1 is SGHDT and CDR2 is YYEEEE. The CDR3 totals 15 residues. CDR3 sequence (DNA): TGTGCCAGCAGCTTATTGACAGGGTCGACTCAGCCCCAGCATTTT. It is translated as CASSLLTGSTQPQHF.

Of note for this clone: The identical CDR3 is also encoded by other nucleotide sequences in the sample. J is TRBJ1-5 and V is TRBV6-6, with D perhaps matching TRBD1 (6 bases). The CDR3 is made up of 15 amino acids. Germline loops: CDR1 MNHNY, CDR2 SVGAGI (reference sequence). The V end lost 0 bases, the J end lost 5 bases, and 11 bases lay between the germline ends. The CDR3 here is CASSYSRGPHQPQHF. CDR3 nucleotides: TGTGCCAGCAGTTACTCCAGGGGACCCCATCAGCCCCAGCATTTT.

The CDR3 region is CASSQTGESYEQYF. CDR3 in DNA: TGTGCCAGCTCCCAGACAGGGGAGAGTTACGAGCAGTACTTC. The chain combines TRBV18 with TRBJ2-7; TRBD1 agrees at 8 bases. Germline-derived CDR1 and CDR2 are KGHSH and LQKENI. Trimming removed 6 bases from V and 4 bases from J; junction bases left unmatched: 8. CDR3 length: 14 amino acids.

V usage is TRBV19 and J usage is TRBJ1-1, with a possible D match to TRBD1 (5 bases). CDR3 length: 14 amino acids. Germline assignment: CDR1 LNHDA and CDR2 SQIVND (reference sequence). The V gene lost 6 bases and the J gene lost 1 base, with 12 bases spanning the gap. The CDR3 DNA follows: TGTGCCAGTAGCCGAGGGACGAAGAACACTGAAGCTTTCTTT. Its protein is CASSRGTKNTEAFF.

The chain uses TRBV6-6 and TRBJ2-7; possibly TRBD2 for D (6 bases). V was pared by 8 bases and J by 0 bases, with 8 bases between. The CDR3 runs 12 residues. The germline V gene encodes CDR1 MNHNY and CDR2 SVGAGI (reference sequence). The DNA for the CDR3 is TGTGCCAGCGGAGCGGGCTCCTACGAGCAGTACTTC. Residues: CASGAGSYEQYF.

The chain employs TRBV6-6 and TRBJ2-5; D gene unclear. V dropped 10 bases and J dropped 5 bases, with 11 bases sitting between them. This CDR3 is 11 amino acids long. From germline, CDR1 is MNHNY and CDR2 SVGAGI (reference sequence). CDR3 nucleotide sequence: TGTGCCAACGGGCACGGGGAGACCCAGTACTTC. It yields the protein CANGHGETQYF.

The V call is TRBV7-2, the J call TRBJ1-1, with a possible D match to TRBD1 (5 bases). The V end was cut by 1 base, the J end by 1 base, with 19 bases between. CDR3 size: 18 residues. Per germline, CDR1 SGHTA and CDR2 FQGNSA. CDR3 sequence: CASSLGRDSGAWNTEAFF. DNA of the CDR3: TGTGCCAGCAGCTTAGGACGGGACTCCGGGGCTTGGAACACTGAAGCTTTCTTT.

In this sample, this clone turned up a few times. DNA of the CDR3: TGTGCCAGCAGTTTTCTGGGGGCCTACGAGCAGTACTTC. Amino acids: CASSFLGAYEQYF. The chain uses TRBV27 and TRBJ2-7; D is possibly TRBD1 or TRBD2 (5 bases each). The germline V gene encodes CDR1 MNHEY and CDR2 SMNVEV (reference sequence). The CDR3 is made up of 13 amino acids. The V end lost 3 bases, the J end lost 2 bases, and 8 bases lay between the germline ends.

This clone was observed a few times. The V and J genes are TRBV7-9 and TRBJ2-2; D is unclear. V was shortened by 2 bases and J by 8 bases, with 3 bases between the two germline ends. This CDR3 has 11 amino acids. CDR1 and CDR2 from the germline V gene are SEHNR and FQNEAQ (reference sequence). CDR3 amino acids: CASSLTGELFF. The CDR3 DNA sequence: TGTGCCAGCAGCTTAACAGGGGAGCTGTTTTTT.

This chain connects TRBV6-6 to TRBJ1-1; D is perhaps TRBD1 (5 bases). Trimming cost V 5 bases and J 1 base, with 5 bases left between them. Germline-derived CDR1 and CDR2 are MNHNY and SVGAGI (reference sequence). This CDR3 comprises 12 residues. CDR3 in amino acids: CASSRGNTEAFF. For the CDR3, the DNA is TGTGCCAGCAGTAGGGGGAACACTGAAGCTTTCTTT.

V and J are TRBV5-1 and TRBJ1-3; 8 nucleotides agree with TRBD1. Germline V lookup: CDR1 SGHRS, CDR2 YFSETQ. This CDR3 is built from 16 residues. The junction had 6 bases not matched to a gene; V was cut back by 4 bases and J by 0 bases. The CDR3 reads CASSPAGTGSGNTIYF. CDR3 sequence (DNA): TGCGCCAGCAGCCCTGCCGGGACAGGCTCTGGAAACACCATATATTTT.